One sample yielded the 26 T cell receptor beta chains listed below, sequenced in a study of CD8 T cells in ankylosing spondylitis. TCRdb passed the 5' RACE reads through MiXCR, listing each CDR3 protein once. This repertoire shows 150,000 to 200,000 distinct CDR3 sequences, approximately 10% found once; its top ten account for roughly 28%. The sample taken for sequencing was blood, either unsorted or a sorted T cell fraction (not recorded which). Source of these receptors: a male donor with ankylosing spondylitis or in good health (not recorded which).

This clonotype was seen a few times. V usage is TRBV19 and J usage is TRBJ2-1, with 15 positions matching TRBD2. Germline V gene lookup returns CDR1 LNHDA and CDR2 SQIVND (reference sequence). The CDR3 runs 14 residues. V lost 7 bases, J lost 10 bases, and 5 bases stayed unmatched. The CDR3 bases are TGTGCCAGTATGGGGACTAGCGGGAGGCACGAGCAGTTCTTC. It encodes CASMGTSGRHEQFF.

This clonotype was picked up a small number of times. The DNA for the CDR3 is TGTGCCAGCAGCTCACGAAGTTTTACCCAGTACTTC. Amino acids: CASSSRSFTQYF. This rearrangement joins TRBV7-2 to TRBJ2-5, with D uncertain. CDR1 and CDR2 from the germline V gene are SGHTA and FQGNSA. V was trimmed by 4 bases and J by 8 bases, leaving 11 bases between them. The CDR3 contains 12 residues.

This clonotype was found many times. V is TRBV2 and J is TRBJ2-1; no firm D call. The V end lost 5 bases, the J end lost 5 bases, and 10 bases lay between the germline ends. CDR1 is SNHLY and CDR2 is FYNNEI in the germline V gene. The CDR3 contains 13 residues. For the CDR3, the DNA is TGTGCCAGCAGTAAGGCCTACCACAATGAGCAGTTCTTC. Translated: CASSKAYHNEQFF.

This clonotype occurred a few times. The chain combines TRBV6-1 with TRBJ2-5; 9 bases are shared with TRBD1. The germline V gene encodes CDR1 MNHNS and CDR2 SASEGT. Trimming cost V 5 bases and J 1 base; bases outside gene matches: 5. This CDR3 is 15 amino acids long. CDR3 bases: TGTGCCAGCAGTAGACAGGGGGGAATCCAAGAGACCCAGTACTTC. It codes for CASSRQGGIQETQYF.

CDR3 region: CASSLARQGSQAFF. The CDR3 coding sequence is TGTGCCAGCAGCTTAGCCCGACAGGGGAGCCAAGCTTTCTTT. J is TRBJ1-1 and V is TRBV11-1; 8 bases line up with TRBD1. Per the germline V gene, CDR1 is SGHAT and CDR2 is FQDESV (reference sequence). The CDR3 loop spans 14 amino acids. V shed 0 bases and J 9 bases; nucleotides not matched to a gene: 6.

V gene TRBV28 combines with J gene TRBJ1-3; the D gene is possibly TRBD1 (6 bases). Germline CDR1 reads MDHEN; CDR2 reads SYDVKM. V lost 8 bases to trimming and J lost 3 bases, with 17 bases between them. The CDR3 has 15 residues. The CDR3 here is CASRKSGTSGNTIYF. CDR3 sequence (DNA): TGTGCCAGCCGCAAATCCGGGACAAGTGGAAACACCATATATTTT.

This clonotype has at least ten counts. This sequence joins TRBV27 and TRBJ2-1; D is tentatively TRBD1 or TRBD2 (5 bases each). The V end was cut by 7 bases, the J end by 0 bases, with 7 bases between. Germline CDR1 MNHEY, CDR2 SMNVEV (reference sequence). The CDR3 covers 13 residues. The CDR3 reads CASTGGSYNEQFF. DNA for the CDR3: TGTGCCAGCACTGGGGGCTCCTACAATGAGCAGTTCTTC.

This clonotype was seen at least ten times. This sequence joins TRBV29-1 and TRBJ2-3, with D unresolved. Germline V CDR1 and CDR2: SQVTM, ANQGSEA. The CDR3 sequence is 12 residues long. Between the trimmed V and J ends, which lost 7 bases and 4 bases, there was a span of 12 bases. This CDR3 is CSARVDADTQYF. CDR3 nucleotides: TGCAGCGCCCGAGTCGACGCAGATACGCAGTATTTT.

Many counts were recorded for this clonotype. The chain uses TRBV5-1 and TRBJ2-3, with D maybe TRBD1 (5 bases). From germline, CDR1 is SGHRS and CDR2 YFSETQ. V was pared by 7 bases and J by 3 bases, with 24 bases between. There are 17 residues in the CDR3. CDR3 residues: CASSAQPTVLKTDTQYF. For the CDR3, the DNA is TGCGCCAGCTCCGCCCAGCCGACAGTTCTTAAAACAGATACGCAGTATTTT. The full variable domain, with the rest looked up from reference TRBV5-1 and TRBJ2-3, is KAGVTQTPRYLIKTRGQQVTLSCSPISGHRSVSWYQQTPGQGLQFLFEYFSETQRNKGNFPGRFSGRQFSNSRSEMNVSTLELGDSALYLCASSAQPTVLKTDTQYFGPGTRLTVL.

There are a few counts of this clonotype. This sequence joins TRBV20-1 and TRBJ2-1, with 7 nucleotides matching TRBD2. Germline V gene sequence: CDR1 DFQATT, CDR2 SNEGSKA (reference sequence). The V gene end was trimmed by 2 bases and the J gene end by 0 bases; junction bases not matched to a gene: 7. The CDR3 runs to 16 residues. Written as DNA, the CDR3 is TGCAGTGCTAGATTCCGGACTAGGAGCTCCTACAATGAGCAGTTCTTC. Its protein product is CSARFRTRSSYNEQFF.

The chain links TRBV4-3 to TRBJ1-3, with a possible D match to TRBD1 (6 bases). CDR3 length equals 16 residues. Trimming took off 0 bases at V and 0 bases at J, with 9 bases between the two ends. Germline values: CDR1 LGHNA, CDR2 YSLEER. The CDR3 region has the DNA TGCGCCAGCAGCCAAGATGGACAGATCTCTGGAAACACCATATATTTT. Amino acid sequence: CASSQDGQISGNTIYF.

This clonotype was recorded many times. This chain joins TRBV5-1 and TRBJ2-1; D might be TRBD1 or TRBD2, each matching 5 bases. V was clipped by 1 base and J by 4 bases, with 18 bases between them. In germline, CDR1 is SGHRS, CDR2 YFSETQ. The CDR3 sequence is 17 residues long. The CDR3 coding sequence is TGCGCCAGCAGCTTGCGTCCTTCTGAGGGGCTTTACAATGAGCAGTTCTTC. Translation: CASSLRPSEGLYNEQFF.

This clonotype was seen many times. The chain joins TRBV5-1 to TRBJ2-7; 11 positions match TRBD2. CDR3 length equals 16 residues. Germline CDR1 reads SGHRS; CDR2 reads YFSETQ. The trim removed 0 bases at V and 0 bases at J, leaving 2 bases unmatched. CDR3 region: CASSLATSGTSYEQYF. The CDR3 DNA reads as TGCGCCAGCAGCTTGGCGACTAGCGGGACCTCCTACGAGCAGTACTTC.

This clonotype has ten or more counts. The chain combines TRBV20-1 with TRBJ2-1; TRBD1 matches 12 bases. The CDR3 runs to 14 residues. Germline lookup yields CDR1 DFQATT and CDR2 SNEGSKA (reference sequence). The V segment lost 6 bases and the J segment 12 bases; nucleotides outside the gene matches: 12. CDR3 in amino acids: CSAGVGTGGGGQFF. The CDR3 bases are TGCAGTGCCGGAGTAGGGACAGGGGGCGGGGGGCAGTTCTTC.

A few counts support this clonotype. V gene TRBV20-1 combines with J gene TRBJ2-1, with 8 bases aligning to TRBD2. The CDR3 length is 13 residues. Germline assignment: CDR1 DFQATT and CDR2 SNEGSKA (reference sequence). With 3 bases clipped from V and 6 bases from J, the junction kept 4 bases outside the gene matches. In DNA, the CDR3 is TGCAGTGCTAGTGGTCTAGCGGGCAATGAGCAGTTCTTC. Its protein product is CSASGLAGNEQFF.

The chain combines TRBV27 with TRBJ2-5; D might be TRBD1 or TRBD2, each matching 5 bases. Germline CDR1 reads MNHEY; CDR2 reads SMNVEV (reference sequence). This CDR3 has 13 residues. Trimming shortened V by 2 bases and J by 7 bases, and 11 bases separated the two germline ends. CDR3 loop: CASSLRGQVTQYF. CDR3 DNA sequence: TGTGCCAGCAGTTTACGGGGCCAGGTGACCCAGTACTTC.

This clonotype was counted at least ten times. The V gene is TRBV7-2, the J gene TRBJ1-3; TRBD1 is a possible D gene (6 bases). V gave up 5 bases and J gave up 0 bases, with 11 bases separating them. CDR1 is SGHTA, CDR2 FQGNSA, per germline. The CDR3 totals 15 residues. The CDR3 is CASSPTGNSGNTIYF. For the CDR3, the DNA is TGTGCCAGCAGCCCTACAGGGAACTCTGGAAACACCATATATTTT.

This clonotype was recorded many times. The V and J genes are TRBV5-5 and TRBJ1-4; D might be TRBD1 (5 bases). This CDR3 comprises 14 residues. Per germline, CDR1 SGHKS and CDR2 YYEKEE (reference sequence). Trimming took 5 bases from V and 5 from J, leaving 13 bases between them. The CDR3 DNA is TGTGCCAGCAGTTATTTGACAGAGAATGAAAAACTGTTTTTT. It is translated as CASSYLTENEKLFF.

V usage is TRBV6-2 or TRBV6-3 and J usage is TRBJ1-4; D unclear. The CDR3 length is 19 residues. V was clipped by 2 bases and J by 0 bases, with 19 bases between them. CDR1 is MNHEY and CDR2 is SVGEGT in the germline V gene. The CDR3 protein is CASSYTRGMAGATNEKLFF. For the CDR3, the DNA is TGTGCCAGCAGTTACACCCGCGGAATGGCAGGAGCAACTAATGAAAAACTGTTTTTT.

The rearrangement joins TRBV5-1 to TRBJ2-1, with TRBD1 matching over 8 bases. Per germline, CDR1 SGHRS and CDR2 YFSETQ. There are 15 residues in the CDR3. V lost 4 bases, J lost 6 bases, and 9 bases stayed unmatched. CDR3 sequence (DNA): TGCGCCAGCAGCACACGACAGGGGCCCCGCAATGAGCAGTTCTTC. This codes for CASSTRQGPRNEQFF. Full variable domain (outside the CDR3, taken from reference TRBV5-1 and TRBJ2-1): KAGVTQTPRYLIKTRGQQVTLSCSPISGHRSVSWYQQTPGQGLQFLFEYFSETQRNKGNFPGRFSGRQFSNSRSEMNVSTLELGDSALYLCASSTRQGPRNEQFFGPGTRLTVL.

J is TRBJ2-3 and V is TRBV7-6, with 7 bases fitting TRBD2. Germline loops: CDR1 SGHVS, CDR2 FNYEAQ. The CDR3 spans 13 residues. The J segment lost 6 bases and the V segment lost 6 bases, leaving 6 bases of the junction unmatched. In DNA, the CDR3 is TGTGCCAGCAGTCGAAGACTAGCTGATACGCAGTATTTT. Translating gives CASSRRLADTQYF.

This clonotype was seen only a few times. The rearrangement links TRBV5-1 to TRBJ1-5; D uncertain. The CDR3 length is 16 residues. Germline assignment: CDR1 SGHRS and CDR2 YFSETQ. The V and J ends lost 4 bases and 5 bases respectively, with 19 bases between them. The CDR3 loop is CASSPFLDGVDQPQHF. The CDR3 DNA reads TGCGCCAGCAGCCCTTTCCTGGACGGGGTCGATCAGCCCCAGCATTTT. The full variable domain, in which reference TRBV5-1 and TRBJ1-5 provide the parts outside the CDR3, is KAGVTQTPRYLIKTRGQQVTLSCSPISGHRSVSWYQQTPGQGLQFLFEYFSETQRNKGNFPGRFSGRQFSNSRSEMNVSTLELGDSALYLCASSPFLDGVDQPQHFGDGTRLSIL.

This clonotype occurred many times. J is TRBJ2-1 and V is TRBV11-3, with 9 nucleotides matching TRBD1. The CDR3 spans 16 residues. Losses at the gene ends were 0 bases for V and 9 bases for J; bases not matched to a gene: 9. The germline V gene encodes CDR1 SGHNT and CDR2 YENEEA. This CDR3 is CASSLDRRTGVPEQFF. CDR3 sequence (DNA): TGTGCCAGCAGCTTAGATCGCAGGACAGGGGTTCCTGAGCAGTTCTTC.

This clonotype was seen at least ten times. The V call is TRBV11-2, the J call TRBJ1-2; no clear D gene. V lost 0 bases and J 7 bases, leaving 9 bases between the germline ends. Germline loops: CDR1 SGHAT, CDR2 FQNNGV. The length of the CDR3 is 13 residues. CDR3 DNA: TGTGCCAGCAGCTTAGAAGGTTACGGTGGCTACACCTTC. Translation: CASSLEGYGGYTF.

This clonotype was picked up a small number of times. A read error may produce the germline difference seen at one junction end. The chain is built from TRBV7-6 and TRBJ2-7; D is perhaps TRBD2 (5 bases). Looked up from germline, CDR1 is SGHVS and CDR2 is FNYEAQ. The CDR3 length is 13 residues. CDR3 coding DNA: TGTGTCAGCAGCGCAAGCGGTGGCTACGAGCAGTACTTC. Translating it yields CVSSASGGYEQYF.

This clonotype occurred many times. The CDR3 DNA sequence: TGCAGTGCGGAGAATCGGGGAAACACCGGGGAGCTGTTTTTT. As protein: CSAENRGNTGELFF. The chain couples TRBV20-1 to TRBJ2-2; D might be TRBD2 (5 bases). Germline lookup yields CDR1 DFQATT and CDR2 SNEGSKA (reference sequence). Trimming shortened V by 6 bases and J by 2 bases, and 13 bases separated the two germline ends. The CDR3 covers 14 residues.